This T cell receptor beta chain was sequenced for a study of OX40 agonist ivuxolimab in advanced cancers. Clones were read by immunoSEQ multiplex PCR, and TCRdb kept only the in-frame ones, dropping some. The sample consists of some 40,000 clones, around 80% of them appearing once. The CDR3 sequence is 13 residues long. The germline V gene encodes CDR1 SGHTA and CDR2 FQGNSA. V was shortened by 5 bases and J by 2 bases, with 9 bases between the two germline ends. The rearrangement uses TRBV7-2 and TRBJ1-2; D remains unclear. The starting material was CD4+ or CD8+ T cells sorted from blood, obtained in a trial of the OX40 agonist ivuxolimab. This clonotype was sampled from an adult with an advanced solid tumor such as melanoma, head and neck, liver or kidney cancer. This CDR3 is CASSQAGNYGYTF. The CDR3 DNA sequence: TGTGCCAGCAGCCAGGCCGGGAACTATGGCTACACCTTC. Complete variable domain (other parts from reference TRBV7-2 and TRBJ1-2): GAGVSQSPSNKVTEKGKDVELRCDPISGHTALYWYRQSLGQGLEFLIYFQGNSAPDKSGLPSDRFSAERTGGSVSTLTIQRTQQEDSAVYLCASSQAGNYGYTFGSGTRLTVV.